These T cell receptor beta chains were read from a single sample in a study of shared clonotypes between healthy human individuals. Libraries were prepared by immunoSEQ multiplex PCR; TCRdb keeps only in-frame clonotypes and omits some of them. This repertoire shows 300,000 to 400,000 clones, 70% to 75% found once; its top ten account for more than 9%. Sample: memory CD4+ T cells sorted from blood. The source of these receptors is a man aged 25 to 40 in good health. Each CDR3 is given with its conserved first and last residue. The order of the fields is J gene, V gene, D gene, clone size, CDR3 protein, CDR3 DNA. A D gene is named only where the DNA matches it firmly. The size of a clone is reported for some rows only, either as once, few or many, or as a class for expanded clones.

TRBJ1-5	TRBV7-2	NA	NA	CASSLVYNQPQHF	TGTGCCAGCAGCTTAGTATACAATCAGCCCCAGCATTTT
TRBJ2-7	TRBV6-1	NA	once	CASRRIHREYEQYF	TGTGCCAGCAGAAGGATTCACAGGGAGTACGAGCAGTACTTC
TRBJ2-4	TRBV6-5	TRBD2	many	CASSYSASGDIQYF	TGTGCCAGCAGTTACTCGGCTAGCGGAGACATTCAGTACTTC
TRBJ2-7	TRBV27	TRBD1	NA	CASRPRTGNSYEQYF	TGTGCCAGCAGACCAAGGACAGGGAATTCCTACGAGCAGTACTTC
TRBJ1-1	TRBV6-6	TRBD1	NA	CASSFRTGGKLTEAFF	TGTGCCAGCAGTTTCAGGACAGGGGGCAAGTTAACTGAAGCTTTCTTT
TRBJ2-3	TRBV7-2	NA	many	CASSSIAEGTDTQYF	TGTGCCAGCAGCTCCATAGCGGAGGGGACAGATACGCAGTATTTT
TRBJ1-3	TRBV13	NA	NA	CASSLGAPSGNTIYF	TGTGCCAGCAGCTTAGGGGCACCTTCTGGAAACACCATATATTTT
TRBJ2-1	TRBV7-8	TRBD2	NA	CASSLVAGLTGEQFF	TGTGCCAGCAGCTTAGTCGCGGGACTAACGGGTGAGCAGTTCTTC
TRBJ1-1	TRBV12-1	NA	NA	CASSFARGRSSLMNTEAFF	TGTGCCAGCAGCTTTGCGAGGGGCAGGAGTAGCCTTATGAACACTGAAGCTTTCTTT
TRBJ2-1	TRBV5-1	TRBD2	many	CASSPYMASGRAHEQFF	TGCGCCAGCAGCCCATATATGGCTAGCGGGAGGGCCCATGAGCAGTTCTTC
TRBJ2-7	TRBV7-2	NA	NA	CASSMGTDYYEQYF	TGTGCCAGCAGCATGGGGACGGATTACTACGAGCAGTACTTC
TRBJ2-5	TRBV6-5	NA	NA	CASSSGETQYF	TGTGCCAGCAGTTCAGGGGAGACCCAGTACTTC
TRBJ2-7	TRBV5-1	TRBD2	NA	CASSSGLADSYEQYF	TGCGCCAGCAGCTCAGGACTAGCGGACTCCTACGAGCAGTACTTC
TRBJ2-7	TRBV25-1	NA	NA	CASSESRVEQYF	TGTGCCAGCAGTGAATCCAGGGTCGAGCAGTACTTC
TRBJ1-2	TRBV5-6	NA	NA	CASSPDIGGYTF	TGTGCCAGCAGCCCCGACATCGGTGGCTACACCTTC
TRBJ2-2	TRBV4-3	TRBD2	many	CASSQGPGTSHGELFF	TGCGCCAGCAGCCAAGGTCCCGGGACTAGTCACGGGGAGCTGTTTTTT
TRBJ2-5	TRBV5-1	NA	few	CASSLTGYSETQYF	TGCGCCAGCAGCTTGACCGGCTATTCTGAGACCCAGTACTTC
TRBJ2-1	TRBV11-3	NA	NA	CASSLGGRPALNEQFF	TGTGCCAGCAGCTTAGGCGGCAGACCGGCATTGAATGAGCAGTTCTTC
TRBJ2-5	TRBV11-3	NA	NA	CASSLSGGPGGTQYF	TGTGCCAGCAGCCTTTCAGGGGGTCCGGGGGGGACCCAGTACTTC
TRBJ2-6	TRBV5-1	TRBD2	once	CASSLARGGSGANVLTF	TGCGCCAGCAGCTTGGCCCGGGGCGGGAGCGGGGCCAACGTCCTGACTTTC
TRBJ1-3	TRBV6-5	NA	NA	CASSYASSGNTIYF	TGTGCCAGCAGTTACGCCAGCTCTGGAAACACCATATATTTT
TRBJ2-7	TRBV6-6	NA	NA	CASSYSKRSSYEQYF	TGTGCCAGCAGTTACTCAAAACGATCCTCCTACGAGCAGTACTTC
TRBJ2-5	TRBV4-2	TRBD2	NA	CASSQSVAGTSGQETQYF	TGTGCCAGCAGCCAATCTGTTGCCGGGACTAGCGGCCAAGAGACCCAGTACTTC
TRBJ2-5	TRBV7-2	TRBD2	NA	CASSPGPLLSGSLQYF	TGTGCCAGCAGCCCTGGACCGTTGTTGAGCGGGAGTCTCCAGTACTTC
TRBJ1-5	TRBV18	NA	NA	CASSQSMRTSNQPQHF	TGTGCCAGCTCCCAGTCCATGCGAACGAGCAATCAGCCCCAGCATTTT
TRBJ2-7	TRBV2	NA	few	CASSSDLGGAWYF	TGTGCCAGCAGTTCTGACCTTGGGGGCGCGTGGTACTTC
TRBJ1-5	TRBV7-8	NA	NA	CASSLDEVNQPQHF	TGTGCCAGCAGCTTAGATGAGGTTAATCAGCCCCAGCATTTT
TRBJ2-7	TRBV7-7	TRBD2	NA	CASSPRLAGPYEQYF	TGTGCCAGCAGCCCCCGACTAGCGGGGCCTTACGAGCAGTACTTC
TRBJ2-7	TRBV28	TRBD2	NA	CVSSSAGLAGVYEQYF	TGTGTCAGCAGTTCAGCCGGACTAGCGGGAGTTTACGAGCAGTACTTC
TRBJ1-4	TRBV19	NA	NA	CASRRETTNEKLFF	TGTGCCAGTAGGAGAGAAACAACTAATGAAAAACTGTTTTTT
TRBJ2-5	TRBV29-1	TRBD1	few	CSVVGDSRSQETQYF	TGCAGCGTTGTTGGGGACAGTCGCTCCCAAGAGACCCAGTACTTC
TRBJ1-2	TRBV5-1	NA	once	CASSFSEVYGYTF	TGCGCCAGCAGCTTTTCAGAGGTCTATGGCTACACCTTC
TRBJ2-5	TRBV5-1	TRBD1	NA	CASKVSGTGEETQYF	TGCGCCAGCAAAGTTTCCGGGACAGGGGAAGAGACCCAGTACTTC
TRBJ2-1	TRBV6-1	NA	NA	CASSEANPHNEQFF	TGTGCCAGCAGTGAAGCGAACCCCCACAATGAGCAGTTCTTC
TRBJ2-1	TRBV5-1	TRBD2	NA	CASSASGTSYNEQFF	TGCGCCAGCAGCGCTAGCGGGACTTCCTACAATGAGCAGTTCTTC
TRBJ1-5	TRBV7-6	NA	few	CASSFEGQPQHF	TGTGCCAGCAGCTTCGAGGGTCAGCCCCAGCATTTT
TRBJ2-5	TRBV18	NA	NA	CASSPSSGTQYF	TGTGCCAGCTCACCCTCTTCGGGGACCCAGTACTTC
TRBJ2-5	TRBV5-1	NA	NA	CASSFLGAEETQYF	TGCGCCAGCAGCTTTCTTGGGGCGGAAGAGACCCAGTACTTC
TRBJ1-1	TRBV6-1	NA	once	CASSWQGETEAFF	TGTGCCAGCAGTTGGCAGGGAGAAACTGAAGCTTTCTTT
TRBJ2-7	TRBV10-1	NA	NA	CARGATYEQYF	TGCGCCCGCGGCGCCACCTACGAGCAGTACTTC
TRBJ2-7	TRBV7-8	NA	NA	CASSLMGVNEQYF	TGTGCCAGCAGCTTAATGGGGGTAAACGAGCAGTACTTC
TRBJ1-3	TRBV19	TRBD1	NA	CASSPGQRSSGNTIYF	TGTGCCAGTAGTCCGGGACAGAGGAGCTCTGGAAACACCATATATTTT
TRBJ2-7	TRBV28	NA	NA	CASPPWAGRTTSSYEQYF	TGTGCCAGCCCCCCGTGGGCGGGACGTACTACGAGCTCCTACGAGCAGTACTTC
TRBJ2-7	TRBV30	TRBD2	few	CAWSVGLAGVLYF	TGTGCCTGGAGTGTTGGACTAGCGGGAGTCCTGTACTTC
TRBJ2-1	TRBV5-1	NA	NA	CASSPAGFGNEQFF	TGCGCCAGCAGCCCGGCGGGGTTTGGTAATGAGCAGTTCTTC
TRBJ2-1	TRBV7-9	TRBD2	NA	CASSFGGSGVSYNEQFF	TGTGCCAGCAGCTTTGGGGGTAGCGGGGTCTCCTACAATGAGCAGTTCTTC
TRBJ1-2	TRBV18	TRBD1	NA	CASSSQGADYGYTF	TGTGCCAGCTCATCTCAGGGGGCGGACTATGGCTACACCTTC